These T cell receptor beta chains were read from a single sample in a study of blood T cell repertoires in COVID-19. The repertoire was sequenced with immunoSEQ multiplex PCR; TCRdb's copy has only in-frame clones and lacks some. The table records approximately 230,000 clones, approximately 90% of them present only once. The sample consisted of PBMCs or T cells enriched from blood (not recorded which). The receptors were gathered from a woman aged 25 to 45 with acute COVID-19. The CDR3 runs from the conserved cysteine through the conserved F or W. Fields, in order: clone size, D gene, V gene, J gene, CDR3 protein, CDR3 DNA. The D gene is left open where the match is weak. Only some rows state a clone size, as once, few, many or a class for expanded clones.

size: few; D: -; V: TRBV19; J: TRBJ1-2; CDR3: CASRITGVYGYTF; DNA: TGTGCCAGTAGGATCACAGGAGTCTATGGCTACACCTTC
size: -; D: TRBD1; V: TRBV6-2/TRBV6-3; J: TRBJ2-1; CDR3: CASSYSYHTGGHEQFF; DNA: TGTGCCAGCAGTTACTCGTATCATACAGGGGGCCATGAGCAGTTCTTC
size: -; D: -; V: TRBV29-1; J: TRBJ2-7; CDR3: CSVGAPNEQYF; DNA: TGCAGCGTTGGGGCCCCCAACGAGCAGTACTTC
size: -; D: TRBD1; V: TRBV28; J: TRBJ1-1; CDR3: CASSRGLTEAFF; DNA: TGTGCCAGCAGCAGGGGGCTCACTGAAGCTTTCTTT
size: -; D: TRBD1; V: TRBV27; J: TRBJ2-7; CDR3: CASRPTAWTGDSYEQYF; DNA: TGTGCCAGCAGACCCACAGCATGGACAGGGGATTCCTACGAGCAGTACTTC
size: -; D: -; V: TRBV7-2; J: TRBJ2-5; CDR3: CASSYRDLETQYF; DNA: TGTGCCAGCAGTTACCGGGACTTAGAGACCCAGTACTTC
size: -; D: TRBD2; V: TRBV5-4; J: TRBJ2-2; CDR3: CASSLSLAGTPGGGELFF; DNA: TGTGCCAGCAGCTTGTCCCTAGCGGGAACCCCAGGGGGCGGGGAGCTGTTTTTT
size: -; D: TRBD2; V: TRBV18; J: TRBJ2-7; CDR3: CASSPRTSGGGEQYF; DNA: TGTGCCAGCTCACCACGGACTAGCGGGGGGGGCGAGCAGTACTTC
size: -; D: -; V: TRBV6-5; J: TRBJ1-1; CDR3: CASREDGLNTEAFF; DNA: TGTGCCAGCAGGGAGGACGGTTTGAACACTGAAGCTTTCTTT
size: -; D: -; V: TRBV7-9; J: TRBJ2-7; CDR3: CASSLGTFGGFGEQYF; DNA: TGTGCCAGCAGCTTAGGGACGTTCGGGGGTTTCGGCGAGCAGTACTTC
size: -; D: -; V: TRBV12-5; J: TRBJ2-7; CDR3: CASGLSAYEQYF; DNA: TGTGCTAGTGGTTTATCAGCCTACGAGCAGTACTTC
size: -; D: -; V: TRBV6-9; J: TRBJ1-2; CDR3: CASSYARQRNYGYTF; DNA: TGTGCCAGCAGTTATGCCAGACAGCGTAACTATGGCTACACCTTC
size: -; D: -; V: TRBV11-2; J: TRBJ2-1; CDR3: CASSAFPRGGYNEQFF; DNA: TGTGCCAGCAGCGCCTTCCCCAGGGGCGGATACAATGAGCAGTTCTTC
size: -; D: -; V: TRBV2; J: TRBJ1-2; CDR3: CASSTPGGYGYTF; DNA: TGTGCCAGCAGTACCCCGGGGGGCTATGGCTACACCTTC
size: -; D: -; V: TRBV6-5; J: TRBJ1-1; CDR3: CASSPGRGGTEAFF; DNA: TGTGCCAGCAGTCCGGGAAGGGGAGGCACTGAAGCTTTCTTT
size: -; D: -; V: TRBV12-3/TRBV12-4; J: TRBJ1-2; CDR3: CASSFWPGYTF; DNA: TGTGCCAGCAGTTTCTGGCCGGGCTACACCTTC
size: few; D: TRBD1; V: TRBV2; J: TRBJ1-4; CDR3: CASSGRGQPTEKLFF; DNA: TGTGCCAGCAGTGGAAGGGGACAGCCCACTGAAAAACTGTTTTTT
size: -; D: TRBD2; V: TRBV7-3; J: TRBJ2-3; CDR3: CASSRTSGRLDTQYF; DNA: TGTGCCAGCAGCCGGACTAGCGGGAGGTTAGATACGCAGTATTTT
size: -; D: -; V: TRBV11-2; J: TRBJ2-1; CDR3: CASSFRGIIDEQFF; DNA: TGTGCCAGCAGCTTTCGGGGGATCATTGATGAGCAGTTCTTC
size: -; D: -; V: TRBV3-1/TRBV3-2; J: TRBJ1-5; CDR3: CASSQSGGNQPQHF; DNA: TGTGCCAGCAGCCAATCCGGCGGGAATCAGCCCCAGCATTTT